One sample yielded the 9 T cell receptor beta chains listed below, sequenced in a study of CD8 T cells in ankylosing spondylitis. Study-wide results and limits: The study identified a TCR beta motif of under ten highly homologous variants that appeared characteristic of ankylosing spondylitis blood.

TCRdb re-analysed the 5' RACE reads in MiXCR, keeping a single row per CDR3 protein. The sample shows about 480,000 distinct CDR3 sequences, 15% to 20% of them seen only once. Their antigens are not known. Sequenced material: blood, either unsorted or a sorted T cell fraction (not recorded which). The receptors come from a male donor with ankylosing spondylitis.

This clonotype was picked up many times. The chain employs TRBV3-1 and TRBJ2-2, with D unresolved. This CDR3 has 13 residues. CDR1 is LGHDT, CDR2 YNNKEL, per germline (reference sequence). V gave up 2 bases and J gave up 4 bases, with 5 bases separating them. Here the CDR3 reads CASSQKSTGELFF. CDR3 coding DNA: TGTGCCAGCAGCCAAAAGAGCACCGGGGAGCTGTTTTTT.

This clonotype was counted at least ten times. The chain is built from TRBV12-3 or TRBV12-4 and TRBJ2-5, with TRBD2 matching 12 bases. The CDR3 sequence is 15 residues long. V lost 5 bases, J lost 2 bases, and 3 bases stayed unmatched. CDR3 sequence reads: CASSPGLAGQETQYF. CDR3 DNA: TGTGCCAGCAGTCCTGGACTAGCGGGGCAAGAGACCCAGTACTTC.

The chain employs TRBV9 and TRBJ2-3; D may be TRBD1 (5 bases). The V gene lost 4 bases and the J gene lost 3 bases, with 15 bases spanning the gap. The CDR3 spans 15 residues. CDR1 and CDR2 (germline): SGDLS, YYNGEE. Here the CDR3 reads CASSSRLGLTDTQYF. The CDR3 bases are TGTGCCAGCAGCTCCAGGTTGGGGCTGACAGATACGCAGTATTTT.

V and J are TRBV24-1 and TRBJ2-5; the match to TRBD2 covers 9 bases. The CDR3 covers 18 residues. Per germline, CDR1 KGHDR and CDR2 SFDVKD. V was pared by 6 bases and J by 1 base, with 14 bases of the junction left unmatched. In DNA, the CDR3 is TGTGCCACCAGTAAAACGCCGGGGGCTAGCGGGGCCCAAGAGACCCAGTACTTC. Amino acids: CATSKTPGASGAQETQYF.

This clonotype was seen only a few times. Germline and junction disagree at one end, which may indicate a read error. This CDR3 reads CSATNPGQSTTGELFF. The CDR3 bases are TGCAGCGCTACTAATCCGGGACAAAGTACAACCGGGGAGCTGTTTTTT. This chain connects TRBV20-1 to TRBJ2-2, with D possibly matching TRBD1 (6 bases). The CDR3 sequence is 16 residues long. CDR1 and CDR2 (germline): DFQATT, SNEGSKA (reference sequence).

This clonotype was counted between two and nine times. This chain joins TRBV7-2 and TRBJ1-5; 9 nucleotides line up with TRBD1. This CDR3 has 16 amino acids. Germline V gene sequence: CDR1 SGHTA, CDR2 FQGNSA. The V gene end was trimmed by 5 bases and the J gene end by 4 bases; junction bases not matched to a gene: 9. Here the CDR3 reads CASSGEQGAGNQPQHF. The CDR3 nucleotides read TGTGCCAGCAGCGGGGAACAGGGGGCCGGGAATCAGCCCCAGCATTTT. The whole variable domain, filled in from reference TRBV7-2 and TRBJ1-5, reads GAGVSQSPSNKVTEKGKDVELRCDPISGHTALYWYRQSLGQGLEFLIYFQGNSAPDKSGLPSDRFSAERTGGSVSTLTIQRTQQEDSAVYLCASSGEQGAGNQPQHFGDGTRLSIL.

This clonotype showed up just a few times. The CDR3 spells CASSLAKGAYEQYF. Here the CDR3 DNA reads TGTGCCAGCAGCTTAGCTAAAGGGGCGTACGAGCAGTACTTC. This chain links TRBV7-9 with TRBJ2-7; maybe TRBD1 (5 bases). V was clipped by 0 bases and J by 4 bases, with 10 bases between them. CDR3 length: 14 residues. Germline V gives CDR1 SEHNR, CDR2 FQNEAQ (reference sequence).

This clonotype was counted at least ten times. In DNA, the CDR3 is TGTGCCAGCAGCTTGCCGGGGAGGACTGAAGCTTTCTTT. Translation: CASSLPGRTEAFF. The chain joins TRBV7-2 to TRBJ1-1; D is ambiguous. The V end lost 3 bases, the J end lost 5 bases, and 10 bases lay between the germline ends. CDR3 length: 13 amino acids. Germline loops: CDR1 SGHTA, CDR2 FQGNSA.

The rearrangement joins TRBV5-1 to TRBJ2-5; D may be TRBD1 (6 bases). The CDR3 consists of 15 residues. The V gene's germline CDR1 is SGHRS and CDR2 YFSETQ. V was cut by 1 base and J by 0 bases, with 10 bases left in between. The CDR3 is CASSLLGGYQETQYF. Here the CDR3 DNA reads TGCGCCAGCAGCTTGCTTGGGGGCTACCAAGAGACCCAGTACTTC.